A selection of T cell receptor beta chains follows, all from one sample in a study of Graves' ophthalmopathy and Graves' hyperthyroidism. TCRdb itself ran the multiplex PCR reads through MiXCR, one entry per CDR3 protein. The sample carries about 400,000 distinct CDR3 sequences, approximately 21% recorded once. Sequenced: peripheral blood. Receptors originate from a woman aged 18-29 years with stable Graves' hyperthyroidism. Both conserved end residues are part of each CDR3. The D gene is left open where the match is weak. Clone size is not always given. Where it is, it says once, few, many or a class for expanded clones.

abundance	v_gene	j_gene	d_gene	CDR3aa	CDR3nt
many	TRBV12-3/TRBV12-4	TRBJ1-6	TRBD1	CASTRAGGGSPLHF	TGTGCCAGCACCCGCGCAGGGGGAGGTTCACCCCTCCACTTT
medium-sized	TRBV6-2/TRBV6-3	TRBJ1-1	-	CASSYSVEGEEAFF	TGTGCCAGCAGTTACTCCGTGGAGGGGGAGGAAGCTTTCTTT
few	TRBV4-1	TRBJ2-5	-	CASSQEGGSDQETQYF	TGCGCCAGCAGCCAAGAAGGGGGTTCGGACCAAGAGACCCAGTACTTC
many	TRBV11-2	TRBJ1-2	-	CASSFIRRDRNYGYTF	TGTGCCAGCAGCTTCATTAGAAGGGACCGAAACTATGGCTACACCTTC
many	TRBV11-2	TRBJ2-5	TRBD2	CASSSNPGLAEYQETQYF	TGTGCCAGCAGCTCAAATCCGGGACTAGCGGAGTACCAAGAGACCCAGTACTTC
-	TRBV4-2	TRBJ2-5	TRBD2	CASSQGLGLAGQETQYF	TGTGCCAGCAGCCAAGGATTGGGACTAGCGGGACAAGAGACCCAGTACTTC
many	TRBV20-1	TRBJ2-5	-	CSATPGQSYQETQYF	TGCAGTGCTACGCCGGGACAATCGTACCAAGAGACCCAGTACTTC
-	TRBV5-1	TRBJ2-2	-	CASSGRDSLNTGELFF	TGCGCCAGCAGCGGCCGGGACTCCTTGAACACCGGGGAGCTGTTTTTT
many	TRBV24-1	TRBJ1-6	TRBD1	CATSDLDRGGSSYNSPLHF	TGTGCCACCAGTGATCTGGACAGGGGGGGAAGCTCCTATAATTCACCCCTCCACTTT
many	TRBV7-2	TRBJ1-2	-	CASSLDREYGYTF	TGTGCCAGCAGCTTAGACAGGGAGTATGGCTACACCTTC
many	TRBV18	TRBJ2-5	TRBD2	CASSPPSGRRYF	TGTGCCAGCTCACCACCTTCCGGGAGGAGGTACTTC
many	TRBV18	TRBJ2-5	-	CASSPPTGTEETQYF	TGTGCCAGCTCACCACCAACGGGGACCGAAGAGACCCAGTACTTC
many	TRBV28	TRBJ2-5	TRBD1	CASSTGGAGVEAQYF	TGTGCCAGCAGTACAGGGGGCGCAGGGGTGGAGGCCCAGTACTTC
many	TRBV10-3	TRBJ2-7	TRBD1	CAISETYRRDSYSYEQYF	TGTGCCATCAGTGAGACGTACCGCCGGGACAGCTACTCCTACGAGCAGTACTTC
many	TRBV28	TRBJ2-5	-	CASSRPRLETQYF	TGTGCCAGCAGTCGACCCCGTTTGGAGACCCAGTACTTC
-	TRBV29-1	TRBJ1-2	TRBD1	CSVVGTGEGYTF	TGCAGCGTTGTGGGGACAGGGGAGGGCTACACCTTC
many	TRBV20-1	TRBJ1-2	-	CSARDGAGYTF	TGCAGTGCTAGAGATGGGGCGGGCTACACCTTC
few	TRBV18	TRBJ2-2	-	CASSPSRQSHDTGELFF	TGTGCCAGCTCACCATCCAGACAGTCCCACGACACCGGGGAGCTGTTTTTT
-	TRBV28	TRBJ2-7	-	CASSLRASWDYEQYF	TGTGCCAGCAGTTTAAGGGCTAGCTGGGACTACGAGCAGTACTTC
-	TRBV9	TRBJ2-1	-	CASSVFSSASYNEQFF	TGTGCCAGCAGCGTTTTTTCGTCCGCGTCCTACAATGAGCAGTTCTTC
many	TRBV29-1	TRBJ1-3	-	CSAGPGTGNTIYF	TGCAGCGCAGGTCCGGGAACTGGAAACACCATATATTTT
many	TRBV11-2	TRBJ1-1	-	CASSLMIGTQGTEAFF	TGTGCCAGCAGCTTAATGATCGGGACTCAGGGAACTGAAGCTTTCTTT
-	TRBV10-3	TRBJ1-1	-	CAISDMNSREAFF	TGTGCCATCAGTGACATGAACAGTAGAGAAGCTTTCTTT
many	TRBV29-1	TRBJ2-4	TRBD2	CSVEASGDGIKYF	TGCAGCGTTGAAGCTAGCGGAGACGGCATTAAGTACTTC
many	TRBV27	TRBJ2-5	TRBD1	CASSAQTGRVETQYF	TGTGCCAGCAGTGCCCAGACAGGGAGAGTCGAGACCCAGTACTTC
few	TRBV9	TRBJ2-7	TRBD2	CASSPSGLAGVGEQYF	TGTGCCAGCAGCCCGAGTGGACTAGCGGGAGTCGGCGAGCAGTACTTC
many	TRBV19	TRBJ1-3	-	CASSGRLGNTIYF	TGTGCCAGTAGCGGACGACTTGGAAACACCATATATTTT
many	TRBV5-1	TRBJ1-1	TRBD1	CASSFTPGQGGNTEAFF	TGCGCCAGCAGCTTTACCCCGGGACAGGGGGGGAACACTGAAGCTTTCTTT
many	TRBV2	TRBJ2-5	TRBD1	CASSSTGVLQETQYF	TGTGCCAGCAGCTCGACAGGGGTTCTCCAAGAGACCCAGTACTTC
many	TRBV20-1	TRBJ2-5	-	CSARPPQETQYF	TGCAGTGCTCGGCCTCCCCAGGAGACCCAGTACTTC
-	TRBV12-3/TRBV12-4	TRBJ2-7	-	CASSLQGTGIYEQYF	TGTGCCAGCAGCCTCCAGGGGACGGGAATCTACGAGCAGTACTTC
many	TRBV3-1	TRBJ2-7	-	CASSPGEGLYEQYF	TGTGCCAGCAGCCCAGGAGAGGGTCTCTACGAGCAGTACTTC
-	TRBV12-3/TRBV12-4	TRBJ1-2	-	CASSFGRRANYGYTF	TGTGCCAGCAGTTTTGGACGACGAGCTAACTATGGCTACACCTTC
many	TRBV12-3/TRBV12-4	TRBJ1-5	TRBD1	CASRDREVDNQPQHF	TGTGCCAGCAGAGACAGGGAGGTTGACAATCAGCCCCAGCATTTT
many	TRBV6-5	TRBJ2-7	-	CASKRDALEYF	TGTGCCAGCAAAAGGGACGCCCTTGAATACTTC
many	TRBV5-1	TRBJ1-1	TRBD1	CASRRQGENTEAFF	TGCGCCAGCAGACGACAGGGGGAGAACACTGAAGCTTTCTTT
many	TRBV20-1	TRBJ2-7	TRBD2	CSARPRTSGTYEQYF	TGCAGTGCTAGACCCCGGACTAGCGGAACCTACGAGCAGTACTTC
many	TRBV12-3/TRBV12-4	TRBJ2-2	-	CASRGTGNTGELFF	TGTGCCAGCAGAGGGACGGGGAACACCGGGGAGCTGTTTTTT
many	TRBV29-1	TRBJ1-2	-	CSAPGRDGYGYTF	TGCAGCGCCCCAGGCAGGGACGGCTATGGCTACACCTTC
many	TRBV6-1	TRBJ2-7	-	CASTSSRNNEQYF	TGTGCCAGCACCTCCTCCCGGAATAACGAGCAGTACTTC
-	TRBV20-1	TRBJ1-1	-	CSARYGLELAFF	TGCAGTGCTAGGTATGGACTGGAGTTGGCTTTCTTT
few	TRBV11-1	TRBJ2-2	-	CASKVGYNERNTGELFF	TGTGCCAGCAAAGTCGGATATAATGAAAGGAACACCGGGGAGCTGTTTTTT
many	TRBV20-1	TRBJ2-3	-	CSAGVSTDTQYF	TGCAGTGCTGGAGTGAGCACAGATACGCAGTATTTT
many	TRBV12-3/TRBV12-4	TRBJ1-3	-	CASSLKQGNTIYF	TGTGCCAGCAGTTTAAAACAGGGAAACACCATATATTTT
few	TRBV7-7	TRBJ2-1	-	CASSKNPRGEQFF	TGTGCTAGCAGCAAAAATCCTCGGGGTGAGCAGTTCTTC
many	TRBV5-1	TRBJ1-1	-	CASSLDLSWRTEAFF	TGCGCCAGCAGCTTGGACCTGTCGTGGAGAACTGAAGCTTTCTTT